The source of this T cell receptor beta chain is a study of blood T cell repertoires in COVID-19 (TCRdb year 2020). For the study in its entirety: Collaborator samples came from the United States, Italy and Spain and covered acute and convalescent phases of COVID-19. The prospective study material was composed of cDNA or gDNA derived from T cells, B-cell-depleted T cells, or PBMCs. Deeply sampled blood TCRbeta repertoires from subjects exposed to, actively infected with, or recovered from COVID-19 were included in the dataset. The repertoires were released in a freely available public database meant as a resource for research on the immune response to SARS-CoV-2. The samples were drawn from two sources: the first 160 participants of the ongoing ImmuneRACE study, and 1,000 to 1,500 subjects contributed by 6 global collaborators. Sample metadata almost always included a de-identified subject ID, COVID-19 status, age in years and sex. Where available, HLA class I and class II types were taken from metadata supplied by the sample provider and were not determined by assay-based typing. The paper as a whole reports these results and caveats: Clinical and demographic metadata were provided uncurated, with the amount varying by source and participant.

In the germline V gene (reference sequence), CDR1 corresponds to SEHNR and CDR2 to FQNEAQ. The germline V end is reduced by 0 bases and the J end by 1 base; junction bases left unmatched: 4. The CDR3 holds 17 amino acids from the cysteine to the phenylalanine. Only the CDR3 region is kept as DNA, spanning 51 bases read in frame from base 1. The immunoSEQ Assay, a bias-controlled multiplex PCR, was used to amplify TCRbeta CDR3 regions from genomic DNA. Turning to the authors' computational methods: The number of nucleated cells in each sample was estimated from the amplification of reference gene primers within the assay. Sequence reads were collapsed and filtered to measure the absolute abundance of every unique TCRbeta CDR3 rearrangement. Productive Simpson clonality was computed per sample as the square root of Simpson's diversity index over productive rearrangements. Drawn from immuneACCESS, this table holds only the in-frame rearrangements with V and J called that TCRdb kept. Clones are partly lost; checked studies trace under half to an unresolved V gene and leave the rest unexplained. The D gene and trimming were derived from the DNA, and the V and J assignments and clone size from that table. In all, the sample holds about 80,000 clones, and under 80% of those were seen once. 15% to 20% of the sample is taken by the ten largest.

To note about this clone: Its antigen remains unidentified. Base qualities are not at hand, and no much larger clone is one base apart.

Collaborating institutions collected whole blood in K2EDTA tubes following their own protocols. For TCRbeta analysis, collaborators shipped samples as frozen whole blood, isolated PBMCs, or DNA extracted from either of those sample types. The clonotype was recovered from a human donor in a cohort sampled during active COVID-19. The specimen was peripheral blood. This chain joins TRBV7-9 to TRBJ2-2, with 8 middle bases fitting TRBD2. CDR3 reads: CASSLAGGRKNTGELFF. The DNA sequence reads TGTGCCAGCAGCTTAGCGGGCGGGAGGAAGAACACCGGGGAGCTGTTTTTT.